Presented here are 16 T cell receptor beta chains from one specimen sequenced in a study of prognosis after radiotherapy for stage I lung cancer. Genomic DNA was the source, and TCR beta CDR3 was amplified from it by two-round multiplex PCR. The first PCR round targeted every TRBV and TRBJ gene with specific primers. Each CDR3 protein is one row after TCRdb ran MiXCR on the multiplex PCR reads. The sample contains 8,000 to 9,000 distinct CDR3 sequences, 62% of which appear only once. Sequenced material: PBMCs, taken before or after stereotactic body radiation therapy (not recorded which). The receptor source for this set is a donor aged 50 or older with non-small cell lung cancer.

The sample holds many counts of this clonotype. This sequence joins TRBV5-8 and TRBJ1-4; D perhaps matches TRBD1 (5 bases). Trimming removed 0 bases at V and 5 bases at J, with 11 bases between. CDR1 is SGHTS and CDR2 is YDEGEE in the germline V gene. The CDR3 extends over 15 amino acids. CDR3 residues: CASSLAGTRNEKLFF. CDR3 DNA sequence: TGTGCCAGCAGCTTGGCCGGGACCCGAAATGAAAAACTGTTTTTT.

A remark on this clonotype: A much larger clone is a single base away; this may be a read error. The chain has TRBV15 and TRBJ2-1; 10 bases map to TRBD2. The DNA matches TRBJ2-5 better at its end, which makes the J call doubtful. CDR3 length: 19 residues. Looked up from germline, CDR1 is LNHNV and CDR2 is YYDKDF (reference sequence). CDR3 loop: CATSREIGTSVTDRETQYF. In nucleotides, the CDR3 is TGTGCCACCAGCAGAGAAATTGGGACTAGCGTGACTGACAGGGAGACCCAGTACTTC.

The chain is built from TRBV10-3 and TRBJ2-7; 8 bases match TRBD1. Germline CDR1 is ENHRY and CDR2 is SYGVKD. The J segment lost 7 bases and the V segment lost 3 bases, leaving 11 bases of the junction unmatched. The CDR3 loop spans 15 amino acids. CDR3 sequence: CAISERQGSLREQYF. CDR3 DNA: TGTGCCATCAGTGAAAGACAGGGGTCGTTGCGGGAGCAGTACTTC.

The chain uses TRBV7-8 and TRBJ2-3; TRBD1 matches at 8 bases. Germline assignment: CDR1 SGHVS and CDR2 FQNEAQ. With V trimmed by 5 bases and J by 3 bases, 13 bases remained unmatched. The CDR3 has 17 residues. The CDR3 DNA reads TGTGCCAGCAGCCCCCTCCTTGGGACAGGTAGGACAGATACGCAGTATTTT. This sequence encodes CASSPLLGTGRTDTQYF.

This clonotype is labeled as medium-sized (0.01 to 0.1%). CDR3 bases: TGTGCCAGCAGCCCGGACCTCTCTAACTATGGCTACACCTTC. Amino acid sequence: CASSPDLSNYGYTF. The chain carries TRBV7-8 and TRBJ1-2; D gene uncertain. The germline V gene has CDR1 SGHVS and CDR2 FQNEAQ. The ends were cut back, 5 bases at V and 0 bases at J, with 10 bases in the middle. CDR3 length: 14 amino acids.

Here the CDR3 DNA reads TGCAGTGCCCAACCCTCACAGGTAGATGCTTTCTTT. It translates to CSAQPSQVDAFF. This sequence joins TRBV20-1 and TRBJ1-1, with a possible D match to TRBD1 (5 bases). Trimming removed 6 bases from V and 11 bases from J, with 19 bases in between. There are 12 residues in the CDR3. Germline V CDR1 and CDR2: DFQATT, SNEGSKA (reference sequence).

Relative to its sample, this clonotype is medium-sized (0.01 to 0.1%). The chain employs TRBV7-9 and TRBJ1-2; TRBD1 is a possible D gene (5 bases). The V end was cut by 5 bases, the J end by 3 bases, with 16 bases between. CDR3 length equals 15 residues. Germline CDR1 reads SEHNR; CDR2 reads FQNEAQ (reference sequence). The CDR3 reads CASSPTSTVDYGYTF. The DNA of the CDR3 is TGTGCCAGCAGCCCAACATCGACAGTGGACTATGGCTACACCTTC.

This chain joins TRBV20-1 and TRBJ1-1, with D unresolved. Germline assignment: CDR1 DFQATT and CDR2 SNEGSKA (reference sequence). The CDR3 is 15 residues long. V was cut by 0 bases and J by 0 bases, with 11 bases left in between. CDR3: CSARDRQSLNTEAFF. The CDR3, as DNA: TGCAGTGCTAGAGATCGGCAGAGCTTGAACACTGAAGCTTTCTTT.

J is TRBJ1-2 and V is TRBV5-5; D gene uncertain. The CDR3 has 14 residues. Trimming left V 5 bases short and J 7 bases short, with 18 bases between. Germline CDR1 is SGHKS and CDR2 is YYEKEE (reference sequence). CDR3 residues: CASSPLADGCGYTF. In DNA, the CDR3 is TGTGCCAGCAGTCCCCTCGCCGATGGCTGTGGCTACACCTTC.

The rearrangement links TRBV20-1 to TRBJ2-7; D may be TRBD2 (5 bases). Germline CDR1 reads DFQATT; CDR2 reads SNEGSKA (reference sequence). V was shortened by 7 bases and J by 5 bases, with 21 bases between the two germline ends. This CDR3 has 14 residues. CDR3 sequence reads: CSVPPLLGAHEQYF. As DNA, the CDR3 is TGCAGTGTCCCCCCATTGCTGGGAGCCCACGAGCAGTACTTC.

By frequency in the sample, this clonotype is medium-sized. The chain links TRBV6-2 or TRBV6-3 to TRBJ2-7, with TRBD2 matching 8 bases. Germline loops: CDR1 MNHEY, CDR2 SVGEGT. With V trimmed by 9 bases and J by 7 bases, 11 bases remained unmatched. CDR3 length equals 13 residues. The CDR3 sequence is CASNPSGRGEQYF. DNA for the CDR3: TGTGCCAGTAACCCCAGCGGGAGAGGGGAGCAGTACTTC.

Relative to its sample, this clonotype is medium-sized. The chain joins TRBV19 to TRBJ1-4, with D unresolved. V lost 7 bases to trimming and J lost 0 bases, with 9 bases between them. Germline CDR1 is LNHDA and CDR2 is SQIVND (reference sequence). This CDR3 has 14 amino acids. The chain's CDR3 is CASTMGATNEKLFF. Written as DNA, the CDR3 is TGTGCCAGTACTATGGGAGCAACTAATGAAAAACTGTTTTTT. The full variable domain, its missing parts supplied by reference TRBV19 and TRBJ1-4, is DGGITQSPKYLFRKEGQNVTLSCEQNLNHDAMYWYRQDPGQGLRLIYYSQIVNDFQKGDIAEGYSVSREKKESFPLTVTSAQKNPTAFYLCASTMGATNEKLFFGSGTQLSVL.

The chain links TRBV7-8 to TRBJ2-3; 7 bases match TRBD1. The CDR3 sequence is 14 residues long. Germline V gives CDR1 SGHVS, CDR2 FQNEAQ. The V segment lost 3 bases and the J segment 5 bases; nucleotides outside the gene matches: 5. CDR3 DNA: TGTGCCAGCAGCTTCCGAGGGGGCTTAGATACGCAGTATTTT. This gives the protein CASSFRGGLDTQYF.

This clonotype is judged medium-sized. The genes are TRBV27 and TRBJ2-1; D is unresolved. The CDR3 consists of 16 residues. Trimming shortened V by 2 bases and J by 0 bases, and 11 bases separated the two germline ends. The germline V gene encodes CDR1 MNHEY and CDR2 SMNVEV (reference sequence). The CDR3 spells CASSLNRPSSYNEQFF. Here the CDR3 DNA reads TGTGCCAGCAGTTTAAATCGCCCTTCCTCCTACAATGAGCAGTTCTTC.

Judged by abundance, this clonotype is medium-sized. The chain couples TRBV11-2 to TRBJ2-7, with D uncertain. CDR3 length: 16 amino acids. Germline CDR1 and CDR2: SGHAT and FQNNGV. V lost 4 bases, J lost 0 bases, and 16 bases lay in between. The DNA for the CDR3 is TGTGCCAGCAGCTCAATTTCTGGCGCGAACTCCTACGAGCAGTACTTC. Its protein is CASSSISGANSYEQYF.

V usage is TRBV6-1 and J usage is TRBJ2-2; 11 bases are a match to TRBD2. Germline-derived CDR1 and CDR2 are MNHNS and SASEGT. Trimming took 6 bases from V and 5 from J; bases not matched to a gene: 5. This CDR3 is built from 15 residues. DNA of the CDR3: TGTGCCAGCAGGGTTAGCGGGAGGGGAACCGGGGAGCTGTTTTTT. This sequence encodes CASRVSGRGTGELFF.